The rows below give T cell receptor beta chains drawn from one sample of a study of T cell responses to AZD1222 COVID-19 vaccine. TCRdb's table, derived via immunoSEQ multiplex PCR, lists solely in-frame clones and lacks some. The sample yields 80,000 to 95,000 clones, almost 80% seen once. Sample: peripheral blood, taken on day 0 of AZD1222 vaccination. These receptors were collected from an adult in good health. CDR3s include the opening cysteine and the closing phenylalanine or tryptophan. A D gene is named only where the DNA matches it firmly. Size tells how often a clone was seen (once, few, many) or the class of an expanded clone, and some rows leave it out.

NA	NA	TRBV5-1	15	TRBJ2-1	TGCGCCAGCAGCTCAGGACTAACCACGACCACTGAGCAGTTCTTC	CASSSGLTTTTEQFF
NA	NA	TRBV7-9	12	TRBJ1-6	TGTGCCAGCAGCAGGGATGGGCCACCCCTCCACTTT	CASSRDGPPLHF
few	NA	TRBV19	15	TRBJ2-2	TGTGCCAGTACCCTCGGGGGCGCGAACACCGGGGAGCTGTTTTTT	CASTLGGANTGELFF
NA	NA	TRBV21-1	17	TRBJ2-1	TGTGCCAGCAGCAAAGTAGGGACAGGGGGCTCCTACAATGAGCAGTTCTTC	CASSKVGTGGSYNEQFF
once	TRBD2	TRBV5-1	16	TRBJ2-2	TGCGCCAGCAGCCATGGACTAGCGCCGAACACCGGGGAGCTGTTTTTT	CASSHGLAPNTGELFF
NA	NA	TRBV27	12	TRBJ1-2	TGTGCCAGCAGTGAAGGATCAGCCGGCTACACCTTC	CASSEGSAGYTF
NA	NA	TRBV6-2/TRBV6-3	16	TRBJ1-1	TGTGCCAGCAGTTCGCCCAGCGGAGGGGACTTTAAAGATGCTTTCTTT	CASSSPSGGDFKDAFF
few	TRBD1	TRBV30	14	TRBJ2-3	TGTGCCTGGGCGGGGACAGGGGGCCCGGGTACGCAGTATTTT	CAWAGTGGPGTQYF
few	NA	TRBV3-1/TRBV3-2	15	TRBJ2-3	TGTGCCAGCAGCCAAGATGGTCAGGGCACAGATACGCAGTATTTT	CASSQDGQGTDTQYF
large	NA	TRBV5-1	15	TRBJ2-1	TGCGCCAGCAGCCCCGAACTAGCATCCTACAATGAGCAGTTCTTC	CASSPELASYNEQFF
NA	TRBD1	TRBV24-1	16	TRBJ2-1	TGTGCCACCAGTGATTCTGCTTTGACAGGGTACAATGAGCAGTTCTTC	CATSDSALTGYNEQFF
NA	NA	TRBV7-2	13	TRBJ2-1	TGTGCCAGCAGCTCGTTAACCTACAATGAGCAGTTCTTC	CASSSLTYNEQFF
NA	NA	TRBV7-8	13	TRBJ2-7	TGTGCCAGCAGCCGAGAACAGGAAGACGAGCAGTACTTC	CASSREQEDEQYF
NA	TRBD1	TRBV5-1	17	TRBJ1-2	TGCGCCAGCAGCTTGGTACCCGGGACAGGGGAGGATGGAGGCTACACCTTC	CASSLVPGTGEDGGYTF
NA	NA	TRBV30	15	TRBJ2-2	TGTGCCTGGAGTAATAGACAATCGAACACCGGGGAGCTGTTTTTT	CAWSNRQSNTGELFF
NA	TRBD1	TRBV3-1/TRBV3-2	15	TRBJ1-2	TGTGCCAGCAGCCAAGTCCGAGACAGGGGTTATGGCTACACCTTC	CASSQVRDRGYGYTF
NA	NA	TRBV19	15	TRBJ2-3	TGTGCCAGTAGTATGTGGCTGGGTGGTACAGATACGCAGTATTTT	CASSMWLGGTDTQYF
NA	TRBD1	TRBV18	13	TRBJ1-1	TGTGCCAGCTCAAGACAGGGGAACACTGAAGCTTTCTTT	CASSRQGNTEAFF
NA	TRBD2	TRBV6-5	15	TRBJ2-5	TGTGCCAGCAGCTATAGCGGGAGATGGGGGGAGACCCAGTACTTC	CASSYSGRWGETQYF
once	NA	TRBV28	10	TRBJ2-7	TGTGCCAGACGACAGGATCGGCAGTACTTC	CARRQDRQYF
many	TRBD2	TRBV10-3	17	TRBJ2-2	TGTGCCATCAGTGGGTTACCGGGACTAGCGAGTTCCGGGGAGCTGTTTTTT	CAISGLPGLASSGELFF
NA	NA	TRBV7-9	19	TRBJ2-6	TGTGCCAGCAGCTTAGGTCGCTTACAGGCTAGGCGAGGGGCCAACGTCCTGACTTTC	CASSLGRLQARRGANVLTF
NA	TRBD2	TRBV28	16	TRBJ2-3	TGTGCCAGCAGTCAACCGACTAGCGGGAGCACAGATACGCAGTATTTT	CASSQPTSGSTDTQYF
NA	NA	TRBV5-1	16	TRBJ1-1	TGCGCCAGCAGCTTGCAGGGTGGGGGTGGTGACACTGAAGCTTTCTTT	CASSLQGGGGDTEAFF
NA	NA	TRBV7-8	15	TRBJ1-6	TGTGCCAGCAGCTTTTTCCGAGGAGAGGGTTCACCCCTCCACTTT	CASSFFRGEGSPLHF
NA	TRBD2	TRBV15	16	TRBJ2-1	TGTGCCACCAGCAGAGATGCGGGAGGGACGGACAATGAGCAGTTCTTC	CATSRDAGGTDNEQFF
NA	TRBD2	TRBV5-4	17	TRBJ2-1	TGTGCCAGCAGCTTCTTAGGGCACAGTCGCGGGAGTTCCGAGCAGTTCTTC	CASSFLGHSRGSSEQFF
NA	NA	TRBV2	12	TRBJ1-1	TGTGCCAGCAGGAGGGAAGTCACTGAAGCTTTCTTT	CASRREVTEAFF
NA	TRBD2	TRBV6-5	15	TRBJ2-2	TGTGCCAGCTTGGGAGGGAGTAAGAACACCGGGGAGCTGTTTTTT	CASLGGSKNTGELFF
few	NA	TRBV3-1/TRBV3-2	15	TRBJ2-2	TGTGCCAGCAGCCAGACTCAAGTGAACACCGGGGAGCTGTTTTTT	CASSQTQVNTGELFF
few	NA	TRBV27	14	TRBJ2-3	TGTGCCAGCAGTTTATATACTAGCACAGATACGCAGTATTTT	CASSLYTSTDTQYF
NA	NA	TRBV7-9	12	TRBJ2-7	TGTGCCAGCAGCTTGGTAGGGGAAGAGGAGTACTTC	CASSLVGEEEYF
NA	NA	TRBV11-3	13	TRBJ2-1	TGTGCCAGCAGCTCGACTAGAGGCGGTGAGCAGTTCTTC	CASSSTRGGEQFF
once	TRBD1	TRBV9	17	TRBJ2-2	TGTGCCAGCAGCGTAGCTAGGGACAGGGCTAACACCGGGGAGCTGTTTTTT	CASSVARDRANTGELFF
NA	NA	TRBV29-1	14	TRBJ1-1	TGCAGCGTGACCCCCAGGACATGGGGCACTGAAGCTTTCTTT	CSVTPRTWGTEAFF
NA	NA	TRBV30	13	TRBJ2-5	TGTGCCTGGAGTGTACTAGGGATAGAGACCCAGTACTTC	CAWSVLGIETQYF
NA	TRBD1	TRBV5-6	15	TRBJ1-1	TGTGCCAGCAGCTCCCTACGACAGGGCAACACTGAAGCTTTCTTT	CASSSLRQGNTEAFF
NA	NA	TRBV6-5	12	TRBJ2-7	TGTGCCAGCGGGGACACCACCTACGAGCAGTACTTC	CASGDTTYEQYF
NA	TRBD2	TRBV7-2	14	TRBJ2-1	TGTGCCACACGCGGGGGTCACTCCTACAATGAGCAGTTCTTC	CATRGGHSYNEQFF
once	TRBD2	TRBV19	15	TRBJ2-7	TGTGCCAGTAGTATAACGGGAGGCTCTAACTACGAGCAGTACTTC	CASSITGGSNYEQYF
NA	TRBD2	TRBV18	16	TRBJ2-1	TGTGCCAGCTCTCCATGGACTAGCGACTCCTACAATGAGCAGTTCTTC	CASSPWTSDSYNEQFF
NA	TRBD2	TRBV5-4	15	TRBJ2-7	TGTGCCAGCAGTCGAAGGACTAGCGGGACCCACGAGCAGTACTTC	CASSRRTSGTHEQYF
NA	NA	TRBV3-1/TRBV3-2	16	TRBJ2-3	TGTGCCAGCAGCCAAGAGGGGCCAGGGGGCACAGATACGCAGTATTTT	CASSQEGPGGTDTQYF
once	NA	TRBV19	14	TRBJ2-1	TGTGCCAGTAGTAGCGGCGAGTCCTACAATGAGCAGTTCTTC	CASSSGESYNEQFF
NA	NA	TRBV3-1/TRBV3-2	15	TRBJ2-3	TGTGCCAGCAGCCCTACAACAGGGTGGGCAGATACGCAGTATTTT	CASSPTTGWADTQYF
NA	NA	TRBV6-4	14	TRBJ2-7	TGTGCCAGCAGTGACTCCTGGACATACTACGAGCAGTACTTC	CASSDSWTYYEQYF
NA	NA	TRBV10-3	13	TRBJ1-3	TGTGCCATCCGGGACAACTCTGGAAACACCATATATTTT	CAIRDNSGNTIYF
NA	TRBD1	TRBV5-5	16	TRBJ1-6	TGTGCCAGCAGCCACAGGGGGGGATTGTATAATTCACCCCTCCACTTT	CASSHRGGLYNSPLHF
NA	NA	TRBV5-1	16	TRBJ2-1	TGCGCCAGCAGCTTGTTTTTCGAAAGCTCCTACAATGAGCAGTTCTTC	CASSLFFESSYNEQFF
NA	NA	TRBV28	13	TRBJ1-5	TGTGCCAGCAGTTCCTACGGGAATCAGCCCCAGCATTTT	CASSSYGNQPQHF
NA	NA	TRBV20-1	10	TRBJ2-7	TGCAGTGCTATTACCTACGAGCAGTACTTC	CSAITYEQYF
NA	NA	TRBV7-2	13	TRBJ2-3	TGTGCCAGCAGCCGCCTTCGGGGGGATACGCAGTATTTT	CASSRLRGDTQYF
NA	NA	TRBV7-6	15	TRBJ2-1	TGTGCCAGCAGCTTAGGGGATACTAGACTTCATGAGCAGTTCTTC	CASSLGDTRLHEQFF
once	NA	TRBV7-9	15	TRBJ1-2	TGTGCCAGCACCCCAGGTAGTGCGGAGTTCCGTGGCTACACCTTC	CASTPGSAEFRGYTF
NA	NA	TRBV24-1	12	TRBJ2-1	TGTGCCACCAGTGCTAGCTACAATGAGCAGTTCTTC	CATSASYNEQFF
NA	TRBD2	TRBV7-6	16	TRBJ2-5	TGTGCCAGCGGACGGAGCGGGAGGGCCATCGGAGAGACCCAGTACTTC	CASGRSGRAIGETQYF
few	NA	TRBV6-2/TRBV6-3	16	TRBJ1-5	TGTGCCAGCAGTTACTCGCAACGGGTAGAATCCGAGCCCCAGCATTTT	CASSYSQRVESEPQHF
NA	TRBD1	TRBV27	17	TRBJ2-6	TGTGCCAGCAGCCCCGGGACAGGCTTCTCTGGGGCCAACGTCCTGACTTTC	CASSPGTGFSGANVLTF
NA	TRBD2	TRBV10-2	23	TRBJ2-2	TGCGCCAGCAGACCGGGACTAGCGGAGTATTGGCTCGCCGGAACCTCGAACATCGGGGAGCTGTTTTTT	CASRPGLAEYWLAGTSNIGELFF
few	NA	TRBV5-1	13	TRBJ2-3	TGCGCCAGCAGCTTGGAGGCCCCAGATACGCAGTATTTT	CASSLEAPDTQYF